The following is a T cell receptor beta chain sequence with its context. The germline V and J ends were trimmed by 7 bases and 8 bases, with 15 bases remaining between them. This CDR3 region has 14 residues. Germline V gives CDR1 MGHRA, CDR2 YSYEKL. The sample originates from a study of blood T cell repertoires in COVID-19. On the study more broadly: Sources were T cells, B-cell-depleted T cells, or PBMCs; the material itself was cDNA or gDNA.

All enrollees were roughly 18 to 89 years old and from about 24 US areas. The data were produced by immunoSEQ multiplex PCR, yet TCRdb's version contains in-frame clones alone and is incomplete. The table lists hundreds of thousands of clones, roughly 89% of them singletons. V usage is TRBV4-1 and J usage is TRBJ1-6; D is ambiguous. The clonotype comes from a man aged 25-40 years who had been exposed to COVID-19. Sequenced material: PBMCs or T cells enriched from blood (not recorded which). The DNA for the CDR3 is TGCGCCAGCAACAGTCTTCAGAGGGATTCACCCCTCCACTTT. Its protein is CASNSLQRDSPLHF.